Included here is one T cell receptor beta chain sequence, with context. This clonotype was detected ten times or more. The target of this receptor is not known. Base qualities are not provided; no much larger clone lies one nucleotide away. The data are from a study of HIV-infected patients and healthy controls (dated 2014 in TCRdb). As for the study more broadly: The study asked whether deep sequencing of the TCR repertoire from small blood samples of HIV patients could detect immune perturbation and reconstitution.

V and J are truncated by 3 bases and 3 bases respectively, leaving an intervening sequence of 9 bases. Measured from the cysteine to the phenylalanine, the CDR3 is 14 residues long. Only the CDR3 portion is preserved as DNA: 42 bases, with reading frame beginning at the first base. The germline V gene (reference sequence) specifies LNHDA as CDR1 and SQIVND as CDR2. Since whole blood was used without any cell fractionation, the repertoire reflected all peripheral T cells in unsorted form. As controls, roughly nine uninfected healthy donors were sampled, and a few of those donors gave samples twice, about three months apart. An approximately 2.6 ml sample of peripheral blood was drawn into Tempus tubes for RNA extraction. Residual genomic DNA was removed with the TURBO-DNase kit and globin mRNA was depleted with GLOBINclear. 400 to 650 ng RNA was reverse transcribed with SuperScript III using primers against the alpha and beta constant regions. Separate libraries for the alpha and beta chains were generated through chain-specific third strand synthesis that incorporated multiplexing indices. The protocol used a single primer pair to amplify all rearrangements within a chain, which avoided primer bias, and attached molecular barcodes to each cDNA molecule. The SP2 sequencing primer site and a random hexamer were carried on a 5' RACE adapter, to which purified cDNA was joined by T4 RNA Ligase 1. Second strand synthesis was performed with Phusion polymerase and primed from the SP2 site, and slow temperature ramps were applied to favor optimal annealing. The 12-nucleotide barcode on each molecule comprised two random hexamer sequences, both introduced before amplification and concatenated. A brief initial PCR introduced P5 and P7 adapter elements together with a second index, and a roughly 24-cycle amplification PCR using P5s and P7 primers was subsequently performed. The libraries went through approximately 26 PCR cycles in total, were quantified on a Qubit, were sized on a Bioanalyzer, and were diluted to 4 nM. The normalized libraries were sequenced on an Illumina MiSeq using 2 x 250 paired-end kits. Into around 9.5 ul Tris-Cl, the reverse transcription reactions were eluted following cleanup on MinElute columns. The adapter ligations were run for around 23 hours at 16 degrees C, and AMPure XP beads at a 1:1 ratio were afterwards used to clean them. Turning to the authors' computational methods: A modified Decombinator processed the demultiplexed FASTQ files and output V, J, insert and barcode information. Sequences that shared a barcode but differed from the dominant sequence were discarded as errors, and original cDNA molecules were estimated by counting barcodes clustered at Levenshtein distance 3. Downstream analyses used R packages ineq, vegan, igraph and RCytoscape, with IMGT nomenclature and CDR3 definitions. To avoid skew from clonal expansion, each TCR was counted once, and V gene usage was computed over distinct sequences. Within a donor, similarity networks joined unique CDR3 amino acid sequences in every case where two of them were separated by a single Levenshtein edit. The authors compiled published HIV-specific CDR3s (approximately 90 alpha, approximately 700 beta) and CMV-specific CDR3s (about 13 alpha, roughly 250 beta) and searched for them in the repertoires. It was shown by random subsampling to size-matched repertoires that the decreased diversity of patients was not caused by their lower sequence numbers. TCRdb redid the processing of the public reads, applying fastp at Q25 and MiXCR, and retained in-frame beta chains. A single entry per CDR3 protein holds the most common genes and DNA from its merged rows. TCRdb assigned the V and J calls; the authors' analysis was not used. The sample contains 12,000 to 15,000 distinct CDR3 sequences, 9.9% of them found a single time. The ten largest account for approximately 6.8% of the sample.

Beyond this particular receptor, the publication reports: Oligoclonality may be reflected in the significantly higher mean Gini indices of HIV-infected repertoires compared with controls. Processing included only sixteen HIV-infected individuals, and this was regarded by the authors as a major limit on how widely the findings apply. Alpha-chain CDR3s from MAIT cells occurred at high frequency in healthy controls but were severely depleted in HIV+ repertoires. Healthy controls shared more CDR3s between individuals than HIV+ patients, by Jaccard index and by count of highly shared sequences. The dynamics of distinct T-cell subpopulations could not be separated, and sequencing depth was restricted, because whole blood was used. During therapy, a significant decrease in frequency was seen for HIV-associated CDR3s, whereas no significant change was found for CMV-associated CDR3s, although most of them became more frequent. Donor HLA types were not determined in the study. Comparisons were complicated by unequal numbers of distinct sequences between patients and controls, and rare events from HIV-infected data were overweighted by size-matching. Slight age and sex profile differences between the study cohorts did not explain the observed diversity differences. In HIV-infected patients, the apparent post-therapy recovery of the Gini index was not replicated in size-matched repertoire data. Eight alpha and eight beta V genes showed significantly different mean usage between HIV-infected patients and controls. The pairing of alpha and beta chains was not determined in the samples. Healthy control repertoires showed roughly threefold more distinct CDR3s and higher Shannon diversity than untreated HIV+ repertoires.

The specimen sequenced was blood. This sequence uses TRBV19 and TRBJ1-5; no confident D gene assignment can be made. This sequence originates from an adult in good health. The DNA sequence is given as TGTGCCAGTAGTATTTCGGGCCTCAATCAGCCCCAGCATTTT. Translated, it gives CASSISGLNQPQHF. The CDR3 plus the reference TRBV19 and TRBJ1-5 genes for the other parts give the full variable domain: DGGITQSPKYLFRKEGQNVTLSCEQNLNHDAMYWYRQDPGQGLRLIYYSQIVNDFQKGDIAEGYSVSREKKESFPLTVTSAQKNPTAFYLCASSISGLNQPQHFGDGTRLSIL.